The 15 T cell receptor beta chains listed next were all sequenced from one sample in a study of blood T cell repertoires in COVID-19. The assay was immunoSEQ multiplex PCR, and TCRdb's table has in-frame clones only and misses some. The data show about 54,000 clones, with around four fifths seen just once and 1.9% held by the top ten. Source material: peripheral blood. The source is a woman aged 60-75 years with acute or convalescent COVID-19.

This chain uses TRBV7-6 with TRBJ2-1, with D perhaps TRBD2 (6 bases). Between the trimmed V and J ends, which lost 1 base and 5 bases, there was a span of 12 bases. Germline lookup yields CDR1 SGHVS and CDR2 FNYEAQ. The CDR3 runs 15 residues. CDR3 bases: TGTGCCAGCAGCTTAGATGTAGCGGCCAACAATGAGCAGTTCTTC. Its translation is CASSLDVAANNEQFF.

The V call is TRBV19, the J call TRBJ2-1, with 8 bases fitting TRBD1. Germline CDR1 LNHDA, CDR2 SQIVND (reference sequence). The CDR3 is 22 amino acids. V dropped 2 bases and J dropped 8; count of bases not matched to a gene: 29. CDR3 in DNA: TGTGCCAGTAGTATATCGGTTACGGGGGTGAATAGGGACAGGCCTCGTCCCTATGAGCAGTTCTTC. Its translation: CASSISVTGVNRDRPRPYEQFF.

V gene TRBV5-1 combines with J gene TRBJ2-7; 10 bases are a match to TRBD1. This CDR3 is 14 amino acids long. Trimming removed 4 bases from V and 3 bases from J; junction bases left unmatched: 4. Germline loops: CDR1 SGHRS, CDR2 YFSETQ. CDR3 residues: CASSQGQGYYEQYF. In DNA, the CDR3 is TGCGCCAGCAGCCAGGGACAGGGGTACTACGAGCAGTACTTC.

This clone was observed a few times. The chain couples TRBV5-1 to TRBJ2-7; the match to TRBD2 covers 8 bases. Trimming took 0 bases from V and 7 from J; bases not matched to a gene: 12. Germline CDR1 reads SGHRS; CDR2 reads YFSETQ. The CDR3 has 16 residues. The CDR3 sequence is CASSLDPGTRWREQYF. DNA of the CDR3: TGCGCCAGCAGCTTGGACCCCGGGACTAGATGGCGGGAGCAGTACTTC.

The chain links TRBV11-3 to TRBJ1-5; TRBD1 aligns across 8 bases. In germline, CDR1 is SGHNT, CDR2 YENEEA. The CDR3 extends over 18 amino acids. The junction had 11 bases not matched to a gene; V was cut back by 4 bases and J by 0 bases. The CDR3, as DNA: TGTGCCAGCAGCTCGACCAAGGGACAGGACTATAGCAATCAGCCCCAGCATTTT. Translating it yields CASSSTKGQDYSNQPQHF.

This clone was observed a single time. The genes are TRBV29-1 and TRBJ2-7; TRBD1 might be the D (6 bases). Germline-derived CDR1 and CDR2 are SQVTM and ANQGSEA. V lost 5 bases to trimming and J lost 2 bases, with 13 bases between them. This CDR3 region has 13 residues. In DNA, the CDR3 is TGCAGCGTTATCACAGGGATAACCTACGAGCAGTACTTC. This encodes CSVITGITYEQYF.

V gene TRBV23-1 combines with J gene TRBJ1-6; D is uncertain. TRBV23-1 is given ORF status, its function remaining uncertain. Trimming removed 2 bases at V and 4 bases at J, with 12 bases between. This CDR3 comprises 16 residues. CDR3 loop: CASSQRHTAYNSPLHF. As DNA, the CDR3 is TGCGCCAGCAGTCAACGTCATACAGCTTATAATTCACCCCTCCACTTT.

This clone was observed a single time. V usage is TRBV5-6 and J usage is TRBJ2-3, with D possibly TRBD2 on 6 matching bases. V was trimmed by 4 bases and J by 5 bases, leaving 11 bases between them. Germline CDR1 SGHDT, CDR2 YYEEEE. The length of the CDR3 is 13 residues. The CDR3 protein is CASSQIAEDTQYF. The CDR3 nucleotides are TGTGCCAGCAGCCAGATAGCGGAAGATACGCAGTATTTT.

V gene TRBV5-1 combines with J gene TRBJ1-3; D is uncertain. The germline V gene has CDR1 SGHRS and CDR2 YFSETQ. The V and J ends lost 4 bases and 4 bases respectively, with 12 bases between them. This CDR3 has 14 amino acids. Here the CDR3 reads CASSPKTRGNTIYF. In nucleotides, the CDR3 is TGCGCCAGCAGCCCGAAGACTAGGGGAAACACCATATATTTT.

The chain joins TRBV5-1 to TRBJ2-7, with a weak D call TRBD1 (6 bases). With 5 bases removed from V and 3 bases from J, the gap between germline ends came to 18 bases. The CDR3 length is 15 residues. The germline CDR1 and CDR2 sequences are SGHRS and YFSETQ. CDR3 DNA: TGCGCCAGCAGACACGTCGCAGGGGACGGCTACGAGCAGTACTTC. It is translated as CASRHVAGDGYEQYF.

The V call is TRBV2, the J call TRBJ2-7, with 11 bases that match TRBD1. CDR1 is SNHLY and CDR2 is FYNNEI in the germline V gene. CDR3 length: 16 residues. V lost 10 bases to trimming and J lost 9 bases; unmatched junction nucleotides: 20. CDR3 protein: CAIEWKGGTGGRVQYF. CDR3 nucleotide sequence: TGTGCCATCGAGTGGAAGGGCGGGACAGGGGGGCGAGTGCAGTACTTC.

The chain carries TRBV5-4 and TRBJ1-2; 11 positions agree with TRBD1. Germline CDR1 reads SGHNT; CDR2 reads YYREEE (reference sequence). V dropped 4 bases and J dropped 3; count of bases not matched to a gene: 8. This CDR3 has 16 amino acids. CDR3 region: CASSQDRGRLDYGYTF. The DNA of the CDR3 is TGTGCCAGCAGCCAGGACAGGGGGCGCTTGGACTATGGCTACACCTTC.

This chain's CDR3 is CASSIDSGNTEAFF. CDR3 nucleotide sequence: TGTGCCAGTAGTATAGACAGCGGGAACACTGAAGCTTTCTTT. The J gene is TRBJ1-1, the V gene TRBV19; D unresolved. This CDR3 has 14 amino acids. V was pared by 0 bases and J by 1 base, with 6 bases between. Germline loops: CDR1 LNHDA, CDR2 SQIVND (reference sequence).

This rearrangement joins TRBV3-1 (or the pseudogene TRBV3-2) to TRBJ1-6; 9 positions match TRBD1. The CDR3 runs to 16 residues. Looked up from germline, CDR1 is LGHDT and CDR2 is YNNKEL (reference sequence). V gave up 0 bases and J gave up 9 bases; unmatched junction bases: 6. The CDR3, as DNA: TGTGCCAGCAGCCAAGATTTAAGACAGGGGGGTTCACCCCTCCACTTT. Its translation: CASSQDLRQGGSPLHF.

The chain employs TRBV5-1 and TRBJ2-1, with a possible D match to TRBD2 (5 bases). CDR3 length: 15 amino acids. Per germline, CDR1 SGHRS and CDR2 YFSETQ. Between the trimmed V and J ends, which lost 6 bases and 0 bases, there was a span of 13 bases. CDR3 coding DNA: TGCGCCAGCAAAGAGGGAACAAGCTCCTACAATGAGCAGTTCTTC. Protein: CASKEGTSSYNEQFF. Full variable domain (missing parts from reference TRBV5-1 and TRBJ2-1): KAGVTQTPRYLIKTRGQQVTLSCSPISGHRSVSWYQQTPGQGLQFLFEYFSETQRNKGNFPGRFSGRQFSNSRSEMNVSTLELGDSALYLCASKEGTSSYNEQFFGPGTRLTVL.